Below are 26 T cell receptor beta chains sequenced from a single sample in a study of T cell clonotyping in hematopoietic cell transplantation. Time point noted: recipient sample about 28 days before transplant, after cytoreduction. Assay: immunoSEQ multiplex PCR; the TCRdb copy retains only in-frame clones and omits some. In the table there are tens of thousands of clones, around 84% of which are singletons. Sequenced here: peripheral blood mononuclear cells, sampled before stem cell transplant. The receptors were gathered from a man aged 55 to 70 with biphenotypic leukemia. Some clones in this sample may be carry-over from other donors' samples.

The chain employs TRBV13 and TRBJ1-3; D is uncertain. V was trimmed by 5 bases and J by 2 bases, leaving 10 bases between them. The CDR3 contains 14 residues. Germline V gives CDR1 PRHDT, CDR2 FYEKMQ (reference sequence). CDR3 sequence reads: CASSLDTAGNTIYF. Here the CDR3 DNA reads TGTGCCAGCAGCCTAGACACGGCTGGAAACACCATATATTTT.

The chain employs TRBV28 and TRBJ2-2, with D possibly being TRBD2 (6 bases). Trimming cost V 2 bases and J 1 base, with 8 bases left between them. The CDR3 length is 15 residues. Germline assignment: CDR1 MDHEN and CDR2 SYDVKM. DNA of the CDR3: TGTGCCAGCAGTTTAGACGGGGGGAACACCGGGGAGCTGTTTTTT. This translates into CASSLDGGNTGELFF.

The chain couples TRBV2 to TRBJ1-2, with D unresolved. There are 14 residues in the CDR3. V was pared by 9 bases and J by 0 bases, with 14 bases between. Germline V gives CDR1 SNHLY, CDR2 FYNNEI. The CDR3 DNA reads TGTGCCAGTACAAGGGTGGGAGCTAACTATGGCTACACCTTC. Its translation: CASTRVGANYGYTF.

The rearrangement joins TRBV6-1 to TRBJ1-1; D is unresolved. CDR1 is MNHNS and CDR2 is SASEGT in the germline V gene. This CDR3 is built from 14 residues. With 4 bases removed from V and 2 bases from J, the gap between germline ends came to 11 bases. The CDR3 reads CASSVSVVNTEAFF. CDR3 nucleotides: TGTGCCAGCAGTGTTTCAGTCGTAAACACTGAAGCTTTCTTT.

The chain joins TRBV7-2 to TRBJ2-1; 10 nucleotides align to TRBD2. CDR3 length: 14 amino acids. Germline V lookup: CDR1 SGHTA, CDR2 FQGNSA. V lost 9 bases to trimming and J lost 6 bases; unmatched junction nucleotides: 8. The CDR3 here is CASQTRLAGNEQFF. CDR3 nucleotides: TGTGCCAGTCAAACCCGACTAGCGGGCAATGAGCAGTTCTTC.

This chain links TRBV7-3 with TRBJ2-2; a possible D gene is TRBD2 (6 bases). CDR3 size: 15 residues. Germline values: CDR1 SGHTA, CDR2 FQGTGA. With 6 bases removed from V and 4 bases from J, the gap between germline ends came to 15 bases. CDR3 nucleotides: TGTGCCAGCAGTCACGGAGAGGAGGGCACCGGGGAGCTGTTTTTT. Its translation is CASSHGEEGTGELFF.

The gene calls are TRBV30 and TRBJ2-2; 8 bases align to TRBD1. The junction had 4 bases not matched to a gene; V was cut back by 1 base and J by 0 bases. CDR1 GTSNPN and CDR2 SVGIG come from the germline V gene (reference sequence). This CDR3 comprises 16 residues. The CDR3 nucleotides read TGTGCCTGGAGTGAGGGGGGACAGGCGAACACCGGGGAGCTGTTTTTT. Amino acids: CAWSEGGQANTGELFF. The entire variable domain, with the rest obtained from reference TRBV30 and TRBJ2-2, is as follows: SQTIHQWPATLVQPVGSPLSLECTVEGTSNPNLYWYRQAAGRGLQLLFYSVGIGQISSEVPQNLSASRPQDRQFILSSKKLLLSDSGFYLCAWSEGGQANTGELFFGEGSRLTVL.

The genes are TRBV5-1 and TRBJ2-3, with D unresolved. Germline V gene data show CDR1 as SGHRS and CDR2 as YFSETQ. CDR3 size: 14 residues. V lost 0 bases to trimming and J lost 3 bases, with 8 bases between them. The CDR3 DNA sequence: TGCGCCAGCAGCTTGGACCCTATGACAGATACGCAGTATTTT. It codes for CASSLDPMTDTQYF.

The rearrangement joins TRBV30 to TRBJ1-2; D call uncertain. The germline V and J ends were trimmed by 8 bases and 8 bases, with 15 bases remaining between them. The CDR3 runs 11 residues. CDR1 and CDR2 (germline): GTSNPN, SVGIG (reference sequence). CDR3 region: CATTSREGYTF. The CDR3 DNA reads TGTGCCACGACTTCGCGAGAGGGCTACACCTTC. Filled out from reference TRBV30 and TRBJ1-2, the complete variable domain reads SQTIHQWPATLVQPVGSPLSLECTVEGTSNPNLYWYRQAAGRGLQLLFYSVGIGQISSEVPQNLSASRPQDRQFILSSKKLLLSDSGFYLCATTSREGYTFGSGTRLTVV.

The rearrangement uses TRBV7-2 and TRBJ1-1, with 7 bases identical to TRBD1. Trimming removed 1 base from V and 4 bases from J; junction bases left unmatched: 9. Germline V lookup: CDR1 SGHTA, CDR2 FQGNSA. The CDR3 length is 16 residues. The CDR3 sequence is CASSLERQGGSTEAFF. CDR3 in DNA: TGTGCCAGCAGCTTAGAAAGACAGGGCGGGAGCACTGAAGCTTTCTTT.

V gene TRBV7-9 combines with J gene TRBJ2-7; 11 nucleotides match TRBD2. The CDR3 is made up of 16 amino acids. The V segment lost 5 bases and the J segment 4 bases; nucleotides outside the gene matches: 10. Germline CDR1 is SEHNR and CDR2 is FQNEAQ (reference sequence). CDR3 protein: CASSPTELAGAYEQYF. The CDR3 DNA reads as TGTGCCAGCAGCCCAACGGAACTAGCGGGAGCTTACGAGCAGTACTTC.

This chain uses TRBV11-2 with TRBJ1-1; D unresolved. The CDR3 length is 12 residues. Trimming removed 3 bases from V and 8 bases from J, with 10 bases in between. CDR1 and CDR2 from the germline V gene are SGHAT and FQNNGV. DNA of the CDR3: TGTGCCAGCAGCTTGACGTCTCGAGAAGCTTTCTTT. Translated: CASSLTSREAFF.

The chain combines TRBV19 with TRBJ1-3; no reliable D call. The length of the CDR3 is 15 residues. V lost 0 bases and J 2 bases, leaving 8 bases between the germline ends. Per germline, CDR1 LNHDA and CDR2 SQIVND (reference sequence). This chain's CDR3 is CASSIDGEAGNTIYF. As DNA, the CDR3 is TGTGCCAGTAGTATAGATGGAGAAGCTGGAAACACCATATATTTT.

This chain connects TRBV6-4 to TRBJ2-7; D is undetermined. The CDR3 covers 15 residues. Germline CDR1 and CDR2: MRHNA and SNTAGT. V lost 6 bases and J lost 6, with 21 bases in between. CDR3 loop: CASSPGPSSPIEQYF. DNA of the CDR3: TGTGCCAGCAGCCCTGGGCCAAGCTCACCAATCGAGCAGTACTTC.

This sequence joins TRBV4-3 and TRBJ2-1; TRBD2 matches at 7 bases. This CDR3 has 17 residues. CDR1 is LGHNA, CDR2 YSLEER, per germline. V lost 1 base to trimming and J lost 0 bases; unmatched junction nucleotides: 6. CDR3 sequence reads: CASSQGASGSSYNEQFF. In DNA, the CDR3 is TGCGCCAGCAGCCAAGGGGCTAGCGGAAGCTCCTACAATGAGCAGTTCTTC.

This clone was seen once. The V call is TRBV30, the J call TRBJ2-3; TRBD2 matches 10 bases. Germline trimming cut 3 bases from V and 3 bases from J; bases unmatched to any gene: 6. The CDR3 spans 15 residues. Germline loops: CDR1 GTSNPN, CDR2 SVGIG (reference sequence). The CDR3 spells CAWSRLAGSTDTQYF. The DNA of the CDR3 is TGTGCCTGGAGCCGACTAGCGGGTTCTACAGATACGCAGTATTTT. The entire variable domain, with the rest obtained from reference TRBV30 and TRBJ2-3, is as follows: SQTIHQWPATLVQPVGSPLSLECTVEGTSNPNLYWYRQAAGRGLQLLFYSVGIGQISSEVPQNLSASRPQDRQFILSSKKLLLSDSGFYLCAWSRLAGSTDTQYFGPGTRLTVL.

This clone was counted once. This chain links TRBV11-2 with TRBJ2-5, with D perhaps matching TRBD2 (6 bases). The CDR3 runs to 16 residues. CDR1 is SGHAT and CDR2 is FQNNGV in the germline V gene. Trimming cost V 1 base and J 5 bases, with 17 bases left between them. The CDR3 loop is CASSLAHGGYVETQYF. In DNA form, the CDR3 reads TGTGCCAGCAGCTTAGCCCACGGGGGTTACGTGGAGACCCAGTACTTC.

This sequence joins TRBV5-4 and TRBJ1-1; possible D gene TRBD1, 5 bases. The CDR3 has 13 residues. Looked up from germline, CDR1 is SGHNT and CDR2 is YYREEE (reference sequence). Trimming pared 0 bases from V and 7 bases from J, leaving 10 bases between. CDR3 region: CASSLGGSGEAFF. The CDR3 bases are TGTGCCAGCAGCTTGGGGGGCAGCGGTGAAGCTTTCTTT.

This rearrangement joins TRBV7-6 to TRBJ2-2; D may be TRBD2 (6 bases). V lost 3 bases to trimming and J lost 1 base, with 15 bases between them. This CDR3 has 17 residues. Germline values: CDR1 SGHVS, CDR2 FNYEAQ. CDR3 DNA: TGTGCCAGCAGCTTCGGCTGGGACTCCTGGAACACCGGGGAGCTGTTTTTT. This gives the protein CASSFGWDSWNTGELFF.

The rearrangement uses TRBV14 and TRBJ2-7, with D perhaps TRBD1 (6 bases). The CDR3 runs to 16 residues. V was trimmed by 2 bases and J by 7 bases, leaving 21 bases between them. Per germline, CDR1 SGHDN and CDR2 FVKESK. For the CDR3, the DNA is TGTGCCAGCAGCCAAAGGTCGTACAGGGCTGATTGGGAGCAGTACTTC. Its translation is CASSQRSYRADWEQYF.

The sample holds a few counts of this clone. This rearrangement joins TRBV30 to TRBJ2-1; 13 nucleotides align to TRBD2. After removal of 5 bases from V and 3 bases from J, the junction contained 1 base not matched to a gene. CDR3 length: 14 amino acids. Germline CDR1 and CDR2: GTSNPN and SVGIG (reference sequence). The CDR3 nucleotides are TGTGCCTGGGGACTAGCGGGAGTCTACAATGAGCAGTTCTTC. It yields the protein CAWGLAGVYNEQFF. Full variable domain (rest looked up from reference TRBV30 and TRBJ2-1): SQTIHQWPATLVQPVGSPLSLECTVEGTSNPNLYWYRQAAGRGLQLLFYSVGIGQISSEVPQNLSASRPQDRQFILSSKKLLLSDSGFYLCAWGLAGVYNEQFFGPGTRLTVL.

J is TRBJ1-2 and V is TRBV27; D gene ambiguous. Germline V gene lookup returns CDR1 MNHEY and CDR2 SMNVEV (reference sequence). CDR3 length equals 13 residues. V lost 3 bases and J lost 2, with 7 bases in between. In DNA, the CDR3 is TGTGCCAGCAGTTTGGGCAAAAACTATGGCTACACCTTC. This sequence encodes CASSLGKNYGYTF.

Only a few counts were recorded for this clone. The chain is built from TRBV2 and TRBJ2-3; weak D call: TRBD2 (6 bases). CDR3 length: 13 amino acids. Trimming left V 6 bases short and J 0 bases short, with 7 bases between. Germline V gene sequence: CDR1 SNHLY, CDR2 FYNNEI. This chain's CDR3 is CASSTSSTDTQYF. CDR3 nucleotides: TGTGCCAGCAGCACTAGCAGCACAGATACGCAGTATTTT.

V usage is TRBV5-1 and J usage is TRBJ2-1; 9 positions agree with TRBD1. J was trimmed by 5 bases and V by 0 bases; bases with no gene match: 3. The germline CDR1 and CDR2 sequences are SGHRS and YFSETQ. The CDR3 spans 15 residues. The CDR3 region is CASSLETGGHNEQFF. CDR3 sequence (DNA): TGCGCCAGCAGCTTGGAGACAGGGGGACACAATGAGCAGTTCTTC.

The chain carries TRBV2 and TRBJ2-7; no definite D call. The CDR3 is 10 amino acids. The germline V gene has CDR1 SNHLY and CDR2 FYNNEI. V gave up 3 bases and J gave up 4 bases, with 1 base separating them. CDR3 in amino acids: CASSDYEQYF. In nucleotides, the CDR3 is TGTGCCAGCAGTGATTACGAGCAGTACTTC. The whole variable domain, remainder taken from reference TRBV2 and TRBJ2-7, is EPEVTQTPSHQVTQMGQEVILRCVPISNHLYFYWYRQILGQKVEFLVSFYNNEISEKSEIFDDQFSVERPDGSNFTLKIRSTKLEDSAMYFCASSDYEQYFGPGTRLTVT.

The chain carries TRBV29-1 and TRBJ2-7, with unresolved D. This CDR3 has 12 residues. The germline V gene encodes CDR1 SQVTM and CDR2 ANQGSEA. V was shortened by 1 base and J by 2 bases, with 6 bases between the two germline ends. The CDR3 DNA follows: TGCAGCGTTGAAGGTGGGACCTACGAGCAGTACTTC. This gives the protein CSVEGGTYEQYF.